This TCR beta chain came from a study of blood T cell repertoires in COVID-19. Looking at the study overall: Donors in the United States, Italy and Spain gave samples during acute or convalescent COVID-19. Nucleic acid was either cDNA or gDNA, and it came from T cells, B-cell-depleted T cells, or PBMCs.

Looked up from germline, CDR1 is LNHDA and CDR2 is SQIVND (reference sequence). This CDR3 comprises 15 residues. The ends lost 1 base at V and 7 bases at J; junction bases unmatched: 6. The method was immunoSEQ multiplex PCR; TCRdb's version includes in-frame clones alone and lacks a portion of them. The sample has about 160,000 clones, about 80% seen once. The V call is TRBV19, the J call TRBJ2-4; TRBD2 matches 8 bases. This sequence was found in an elderly woman with acute or convalescent COVID-19. Specimen: peripheral blood. The CDR3 bases are TGTGCCAGTAGTATAGCCCCCGGCGGGAGGAACATTCAGTACTTC. It encodes CASSIAPGGRNIQYF. Full variable domain (missing parts from reference TRBV19 and TRBJ2-4): DGGITQSPKYLFRKEGQNVTLSCEQNLNHDAMYWYRQDPGQGLRLIYYSQIVNDFQKGDIAEGYSVSREKKESFPLTVTSAQKNPTAFYLCASSIAPGGRNIQYFGAGTRLSVL.